The 25 T cell receptor beta chains below were found in one sample sequenced in a study of T cells in localized non-small cell lung cancer. Method: immunoSEQ multiplex PCR; TCRdb's copy keeps in-frame clones and lacks some. Here the sample spans approximately 34,000 clones, 93% being singletons. The sample in question was peripheral blood, obtained before any cancer treatment. Receptors originate from a female donor older than 55 with stage I lung adenocarcinoma.

The chain recombines TRBV7-9 with TRBJ1-2; 7 nucleotides align to TRBD1. V lost 6 bases, J lost 4 bases, and 5 bases stayed unmatched. Germline loops: CDR1 SEHNR, CDR2 FQNEAQ (reference sequence). The CDR3 is made up of 13 amino acids. CDR3 loop: CASSPDRVYGYTF. DNA of the CDR3: TGTGCCAGCAGTCCCGACAGGGTCTATGGCTACACCTTC.

V and J are TRBV12-5 and TRBJ1-1, with 8 nucleotides matching TRBD1. CDR1 LGHNT and CDR2 FRNRAP come from the germline V gene. This CDR3 comprises 14 residues. The V segment lost 2 bases and the J segment 5 bases; nucleotides outside the gene matches: 4. DNA of the CDR3: TGTGCTAGTGGTTTGCAGGGGGCGAGGACTGAAGCTTTCTTT. Translated, it gives CASGLQGARTEAFF.

This chain connects TRBV15 to TRBJ2-5; D could derive from TRBD1 or TRBD2 (5 bases each). This CDR3 contains 13 residues. The germline V gene encodes CDR1 LNHNV and CDR2 YYDKDF (reference sequence). Deletions cut 9 bases from V and 0 bases from J, with 11 bases between. For the CDR3, the DNA is TGTGCCACGACACCGGGACACCAAGAGACCCAGTACTTC. Protein: CATTPGHQETQYF.

V is TRBV5-1 and J is TRBJ1-5; D is unresolved. The CDR3 is 16 amino acids. Germline V gene lookup returns CDR1 SGHRS and CDR2 YFSETQ. Between the trimmed V and J ends, which lost 0 bases and 1 base, there was a span of 11 bases. The CDR3 loop is CASSLEGGMSNQPQHF. CDR3 bases: TGCGCCAGCAGCTTGGAGGGAGGGATGAGCAATCAGCCCCAGCATTTT.

The chain employs TRBV29-1 and TRBJ2-7; D gene unclear. V shed 2 bases and J shed 0 bases, with 5 bases lying between them. The germline CDR1 and CDR2 sequences are SQVTM and ANQGSEA. The CDR3 totals 12 residues. The CDR3 nucleotides are TGCAGCGTTGAACAGAACTCCTACGAGCAGTACTTC. Amino acid sequence: CSVEQNSYEQYF.

This chain uses TRBV7-2 with TRBJ1-2; TRBD1 might be the D (6 bases). The V end was cut by 7 bases, the J end by 7 bases, with 16 bases between. The CDR3 consists of 13 residues. Germline V gene sequence: CDR1 SGHTA, CDR2 FQGNSA. CDR3 residues: CASTLGQGSGYTF. Here the CDR3 DNA reads TGTGCCAGCACCCTAGGGCAGGGGAGTGGCTACACCTTC.

The chain recombines TRBV2 with TRBJ1-2; D possibly corresponds to TRBD1 (5 bases). CDR1 is SNHLY and CDR2 is FYNNEI in the germline V gene. The CDR3 covers 13 residues. Trimming pared 4 bases from V and 5 bases from J, leaving 11 bases between. CDR3 bases: TGTGCCAGCAGTGGAGGGGAAGAGTATGGCTACACCTTC. Protein sequence: CASSGGEEYGYTF.

The J gene is TRBJ2-2, the V gene TRBV7-3; 8 bases fit TRBD1. This CDR3 is 13 amino acids long. After removal of 5 bases from V and 5 bases from J, the junction contained 1 base not matched to a gene. Germline loops: CDR1 SGHTA, CDR2 FQGTGA. The CDR3 sequence is CASSRTGTGELFF. CDR3 DNA: TGTGCCAGCAGCCGGACAGGGACCGGGGAGCTGTTTTTT. Variable domain in full (rest from reference TRBV7-3 and TRBJ2-2): GAGVSQTPSNKVTEKGKYVELRCDPISGHTALYWYRQSLGQGPEFLIYFQGTGAADDSGLPNDRFFAVRPEGSVSTLKIQRTERGDSAVYLCASSRTGTGELFFGEGSRLTVL.

The chain links TRBV29-1 to TRBJ1-2; perhaps TRBD1 as D (6 bases). V lost 6 bases and J 8 bases, leaving 13 bases between the germline ends. CDR3 length: 11 residues. Germline V gives CDR1 SQVTM, CDR2 ANQGSEA. In DNA form, the CDR3 reads TGCAGCGTGGGGGGCGCTTGGGGCTACACCTTC. This translates into CSVGGAWGYTF.

J is TRBJ2-2 and V is TRBV19, with D perhaps matching TRBD2 (6 bases). This CDR3 contains 14 residues. V was cut by 5 bases and J by 1 base, with 8 bases left in between. The germline V gene encodes CDR1 LNHDA and CDR2 SQIVND (reference sequence). The CDR3 sequence: CASSPRENTGELFF. The CDR3 region has the DNA TGTGCCAGTAGTCCGCGGGAGAACACCGGGGAGCTGTTTTTT. The full variable domain, rest sourced from reference TRBV19 and TRBJ2-2, is DGGITQSPKYLFRKEGQNVTLSCEQNLNHDAMYWYRQDPGQGLRLIYYSQIVNDFQKGDIAEGYSVSREKKESFPLTVTSAQKNPTAFYLCASSPRENTGELFFGEGSRLTVL.

The V gene is TRBV5-1, the J gene TRBJ1-4, with unresolved D. Deletions cut 5 bases from V and 1 base from J, with 6 bases between. The germline V gene has CDR1 SGHRS and CDR2 YFSETQ. The CDR3 contains 13 residues. CDR3 amino acids: CASSQQTNEKLFF. The CDR3 region has the DNA TGCGCCAGCAGTCAACAAACTAATGAAAAACTGTTTTTT.

This chain joins TRBV11-1 and TRBJ2-1, with 14 bases that match TRBD2. Trimming cost V 3 bases and J 2 bases; bases outside gene matches: 0. CDR1 is SGHAT, CDR2 FQDESV, per germline (reference sequence). CDR3 length: 16 amino acids. Here the CDR3 DNA reads TGTGCCAGCAGCTTGACTAGCGGGAGGGCCTACAATGAGCAGTTCTTC. Its protein is CASSLTSGRAYNEQFF.

The chain combines TRBV6-4 with TRBJ2-1; 13 bases align to TRBD2. CDR1 MRHNA and CDR2 SNTAGT come from the germline V gene. V shed 5 bases and J 9 bases; nucleotides not matched to a gene: 4. CDR3 length: 14 residues. For the CDR3, the DNA is TGTGCCAGCAGTTCACTAGCGGGAGGGTTTGAGCAGTTCTTC. Protein product: CASSSLAGGFEQFF.

This clone was found once. The V and J genes are TRBV19 and TRBJ1-1; 10 bases are a match to TRBD1. J was trimmed by 11 bases and V by 5 bases; bases with no gene match: 8. The CDR3 length is 13 residues. Germline V gene data show CDR1 as LNHDA and CDR2 as SQIVND (reference sequence). CDR3 protein: CASSSGQGSAAFF. The DNA of the CDR3 is TGTGCCAGTAGTTCGGGACAGGGGTCGGCGGCTTTCTTT.

This clone was counted a single time. The V and J genes are TRBV2 and TRBJ1-3, with TRBD1 matching 7 bases. This CDR3 comprises 15 residues. Germline values: CDR1 SNHLY, CDR2 FYNNEI. V lost 6 bases, J lost 4 bases, and 9 bases stayed unmatched. The CDR3 loop reads CASRLDRLGGNTIYF. The CDR3 DNA is TGTGCCAGCAGATTGGACAGGCTCGGCGGAAACACCATATATTTT.

The rearrangement links TRBV7-2 to TRBJ2-3, with TRBD1 matching over 8 bases. V trimming: 4 bases; J trimming: 10 bases; junction bases outside the gene matches: 10. The CDR3 covers 14 residues. Germline V lookup: CDR1 SGHTA, CDR2 FQGNSA. CDR3 bases: TGTGCCAGCAGCTACCCCGGGGACAGGAGGGCGCAGTATTTT. Amino acid sequence: CASSYPGDRRAQYF.

V and J are TRBV6-6 and TRBJ2-2; a possible D gene is TRBD1 (6 bases). Germline V gene sequence: CDR1 MNHNY, CDR2 SVGAGI (reference sequence). CDR3 length equals 14 residues. The V and J ends lost 5 bases and 7 bases respectively, with 14 bases between them. This chain's CDR3 is CASSTGRSSGELFF. In DNA form, the CDR3 reads TGTGCCAGCAGTACAGGGCGTTCGAGCGGGGAGCTGTTTTTT.

The chain links TRBV11-2 to TRBJ2-1; 11 nucleotides agree with TRBD2. CDR3 size: 18 residues. Germline V lookup: CDR1 SGHAT, CDR2 FQNNGV. J gave up 4 bases and V 1 base, and 9 bases lay outside the gene matches. The CDR3 loop is CASSLGVGSGGGYNEQFF. CDR3 nucleotide sequence: TGTGCCAGCAGCTTAGGCGTCGGTAGCGGGGGGGGATACAATGAGCAGTTCTTC.

The V call is TRBV4-3, the J call TRBJ2-2; 9 nucleotides agree with TRBD1. Germline lookup yields CDR1 LGHNA and CDR2 YSLEER. The J segment lost 0 bases and the V segment lost 5 bases, leaving 1 base of the junction unmatched. The CDR3 is made up of 15 amino acids. CDR3 region: CASSGQGSNTGELFF. The CDR3 DNA follows: TGCGCCAGCAGCGGACAGGGGTCGAACACCGGGGAGCTGTTTTTT.

This chain uses TRBV18 with TRBJ2-2, with 7 positions matching TRBD1. V shed 3 bases and J 6 bases; nucleotides not matched to a gene: 1. In germline, CDR1 is KGHSH, CDR2 LQKENI. This CDR3 contains 13 residues. This chain's CDR3 is CASSPQGAGELFF. Written as DNA, the CDR3 is TGTGCCAGCTCACCCCAGGGGGCCGGGGAGCTGTTTTTT.

This clone was recorded only once. The chain couples TRBV5-1 to TRBJ2-3; 7 nucleotides agree with TRBD1. There are 15 residues in the CDR3. J was trimmed by 2 bases and V by 3 bases; bases with no gene match: 6. CDR1 is SGHRS and CDR2 is YFSETQ in the germline V gene. CDR3 nucleotides: TGCGCCAGCAGCTCCACGGGACAGAACACAGATACGCAGTATTTT. It encodes CASSSTGQNTDTQYF. Full variable domain (outside the CDR3, taken from reference TRBV5-1 and TRBJ2-3): KAGVTQTPRYLIKTRGQQVTLSCSPISGHRSVSWYQQTPGQGLQFLFEYFSETQRNKGNFPGRFSGRQFSNSRSEMNVSTLELGDSALYLCASSSTGQNTDTQYFGPGTRLTVL.

Points on this clone: Other DNA sequences in this sample translate to the same CDR3. V gene TRBV9 combines with J gene TRBJ1-1; tentative D call: TRBD1 (5 bases). Trimming left V 4 bases short and J 1 base short, with 8 bases between. The germline gives CDR1 SGDLS, CDR2 YYNGEE. This CDR3 region has 13 residues. The CDR3 DNA sequence: TGTGCCAGCAGCACCACAGGGAACACTGAAGCTTTCTTT. It specifies CASSTTGNTEAFF.

V gene TRBV6-1 combines with J gene TRBJ1-5; no clear D. Trimming cost V 1 base and J 2 bases, with 9 bases left between them. Germline CDR1 is MNHNS and CDR2 is SASEGT. This CDR3 has 15 residues. The CDR3 sequence: CASSEGRIGNQPQHF. The CDR3 DNA is TGTGCCAGCAGTGAAGGCAGGATAGGCAATCAGCCCCAGCATTTT.

The rearrangement links TRBV5-1 to TRBJ2-2; D unclear. V lost 0 bases, J lost 8 bases, and 14 bases lay in between. There are 15 residues in the CDR3. The germline V gene has CDR1 SGHRS and CDR2 YFSETQ. The CDR3 spells CASSLEGSPGGELFF. The CDR3 nucleotides are TGCGCCAGCAGCTTGGAAGGTAGTCCTGGTGGGGAGCTGTTTTTT.

V usage is TRBV6-5 and J usage is TRBJ1-2; possibly TRBD1 for D (5 bases). V was pared by 8 bases and J by 8 bases, with 9 bases between. The CDR3 is made up of 10 amino acids. Per the germline V gene, CDR1 is MNHEY and CDR2 is SVGAGI. The CDR3 DNA follows: TGTGCCAGCGAGCGGGGGGGCTACACCTTC. Its translation is CASERGGYTF.